These T cell receptor beta chains were read from a single sample in a study of blood T cell repertoires in COVID-19. The protocol was immunoSEQ multiplex PCR, while the TCRdb copy is restricted to in-frame clones and leaves out a portion. The sample lists some 200,000 clones, around 86% occurring once. The specimen was peripheral blood. These receptors all stem from a man aged 35 to 55 with active or convalescent COVID-19. Both conserved end residues are trimmed from each CDR3.

V gene: TRBV7-6
CDR3 protein: ASSRAGGLHSTDTQY

V gene: TRBV6-5
CDR3 protein: ASILRQGFLYGYT

V gene: TRBV27
CDR3 protein: ASSLGRRSVEQY

V gene: TRBV18
CDR3 protein: ASSPRTGATGELF

V gene: TRBV7-6
CDR3 protein: ASTLAGGTYEQY

V gene: TRBV27
CDR3 protein: ASSSRGISYNEQF

V gene: TRBV3-1/TRBV3-2
CDR3 protein: ASSQYRETTNEKLF

V gene: TRBV6-2/TRBV6-3
CDR3 protein: ASSYSGSPNQPQH

V gene: TRBV30
CDR3 protein: AWSVGGTETQY

V gene: TRBV28
CDR3 protein: ASSSGQDAYGYT

V gene: TRBV19
CDR3 protein: ASSMGHYGYEQY

V gene: TRBV10-3
CDR3 protein: AITPNGNTGELF

V gene: TRBV29-1
CDR3 protein: SVAKGTGVSEQY

V gene: TRBV18
CDR3 protein: ASSPDRRAYYTEAF

V gene: TRBV4-3
CDR3 protein: ASSQEGPGDRNTIY

V gene: TRBV7-6
CDR3 protein: ASSPGLAANEQF

V gene: TRBV15
CDR3 protein: ATSRRGGESNQPQH

V gene: TRBV5-4
CDR3 protein: ASSFRGTTEAF

V gene: TRBV28
CDR3 protein: ATLKTVNPKAF

V gene: TRBV7-2
CDR3 protein: ASSLDPAGVPYNEQF

V gene: TRBV6-5
CDR3 protein: ASIPGQGLSYEQY

V gene: TRBV9
CDR3 protein: ASSVALGLKNQETQY

V gene: TRBV6-5
CDR3 protein: ASSYTGFTEAF

V gene: TRBV19
CDR3 protein: ASSNSGGRNEQF

V gene: TRBV5-1
CDR3 protein: ASSFQGASLFGELF

V gene: TRBV7-3
CDR3 protein: ASSPNTGSEQY

V gene: TRBV11-3
CDR3 protein: ASSPPASYYEQY

V gene: TRBV6-5
CDR3 protein: ASRRENQPQH

V gene: TRBV5-1
CDR3 protein: ASSLEREGNTIY

V gene: TRBV7-9
CDR3 protein: ASSHTPTEAF

V gene: TRBV4-2
CDR3 protein: ASSQTRTGVGYT

V gene: TRBV29-1
CDR3 protein: SVEYRDRTLYEQY

V gene: TRBV6-1
CDR3 protein: ASSEVHRDGYT

V gene: TRBV5-1
CDR3 protein: ASSQTGDLSTAEAF

V gene: TRBV7-3
CDR3 protein: ASSLTGTGGPYEQY

V gene: TRBV27
CDR3 protein: ASSPLFWGGEQY

V gene: TRBV5-4
CDR3 protein: ASSAQDRALSQH

V gene: TRBV4-1
CDR3 protein: ASSGRTGGEKLF

V gene: TRBV7-3
CDR3 protein: ASSTTGYTEAF

V gene: TRBV7-3
CDR3 protein: ASSPLRTSLDNEQF

V gene: TRBV5-4
CDR3 protein: ASSAGTSGGTDTQY

V gene: TRBV29-1
CDR3 protein: SVEGTPGGSYEQY

V gene: TRBV5-8
CDR3 protein: ASSAGTGVLYEQY

V gene: TRBV19
CDR3 protein: ASSEDPGTNEKLF

V gene: TRBV6-4
CDR3 protein: ASSAGSGQPQH

V gene: TRBV29-1
CDR3 protein: SVVGDRGKTEAF

V gene: TRBV9
CDR3 protein: ASSVGSGRAF

V gene: TRBV7-8
CDR3 protein: ASSPLSTDTQY

V gene: TRBV5-1
CDR3 protein: ASSIAGSYNEQF

V gene: TRBV7-9
CDR3 protein: ASSFPGHTNYGYT

V gene: TRBV6-4
CDR3 protein: ASRGGWDTQY

V gene: TRBV9
CDR3 protein: ASSAAVGGNSPLH

V gene: TRBV9
CDR3 protein: ASSMGTRGEKLF

V gene: TRBV7-6
CDR3 protein: ASSIFGGSGADTQY

V gene: TRBV5-1
CDR3 protein: ASSPFEGTGSTDTQY

V gene: TRBV2
CDR3 protein: ARSLTGGTEAF

V gene: TRBV5-1
CDR3 protein: ASSLLSGGGETQY

V gene: TRBV7-6
CDR3 protein: ASSLVVGDGYT

V gene: TRBV6-2/TRBV6-3
CDR3 protein: ASSLDGRYGYT